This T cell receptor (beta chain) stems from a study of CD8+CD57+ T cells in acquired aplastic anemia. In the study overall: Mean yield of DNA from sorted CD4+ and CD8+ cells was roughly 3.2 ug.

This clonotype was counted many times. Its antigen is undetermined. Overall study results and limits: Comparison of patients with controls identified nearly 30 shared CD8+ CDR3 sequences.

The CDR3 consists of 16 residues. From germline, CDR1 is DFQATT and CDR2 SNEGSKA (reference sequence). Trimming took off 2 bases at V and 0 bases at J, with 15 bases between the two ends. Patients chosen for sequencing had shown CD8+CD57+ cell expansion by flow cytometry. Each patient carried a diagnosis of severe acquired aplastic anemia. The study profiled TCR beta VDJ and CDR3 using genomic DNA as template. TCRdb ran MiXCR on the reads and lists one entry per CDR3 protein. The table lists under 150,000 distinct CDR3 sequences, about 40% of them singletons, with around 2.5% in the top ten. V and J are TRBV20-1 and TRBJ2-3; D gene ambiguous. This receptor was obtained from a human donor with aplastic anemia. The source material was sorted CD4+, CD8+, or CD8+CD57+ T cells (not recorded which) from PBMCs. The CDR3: CSARTQHDASTDTQYF. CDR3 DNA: TGCAGTGCTAGAACTCAACACGACGCTAGCACAGATACGCAGTATTTT.